A selection of T cell receptor beta chains follows, all from one sample in a study of cytomegalovirus exposure and HLA in healthy donors. TCRdb's table, derived via immunoSEQ multiplex PCR, lists solely in-frame clones and lacks some. The data show roughly 90,000 clones, approximately 85% seen once. Sample: PBMCs. The receptor set was obtained from a young man in good health and CMV-seropositive. Both conserved end residues are trimmed from each CDR3. D genes are given only for firm matches. Rows may omit the clone size; those that give it use once, few, many or a size class.

CDR3 protein	clone size	V gene	J gene	D gene
ASSEGPGNEKLF	-	TRBV6-1	TRBJ1-4	-
ASNTGSSGYT	-	TRBV2	TRBJ1-2	-
AIRASGSYNEQF	-	TRBV10-3	TRBJ2-1	TRBD2
ASSEGQGTDTQY	-	TRBV6-1	TRBJ2-3	-
AWTQYGGNTEAF	-	TRBV30	TRBJ1-1	-
ATSTGGPNEKLF	-	TRBV15	TRBJ1-4	-
ASSVGGLAYGYT	-	TRBV9	TRBJ1-2	-
ASRRTGDYGYT	-	TRBV10-2	TRBJ1-2	TRBD1
AWRHRTSGRSDNEQF	-	TRBV30	TRBJ2-1	TRBD2
ASSQDLAAEAF	few	TRBV4-3	TRBJ1-1	-
ASSSSGIYHEQY	-	TRBV27	-	TRBD2
ASSSGGRDTGELF	-	TRBV9	TRBJ2-2	TRBD2
AWETGAGNTIY	once	TRBV30	TRBJ1-3	TRBD1
SSSWTNTEAF	-	TRBV7-9	TRBJ1-1	-
ASSPRASGPTYEQY	-	TRBV9	TRBJ2-7	TRBD2
ASSPEAGANVLT	few	TRBV4-3	TRBJ2-6	-
ASRRGSSYNEQF	-	TRBV6-5	TRBJ2-1	-
ASSYVRGRDGYT	-	TRBV6-5	TRBJ1-2	-
ASSSRLGVTTGELF	-	TRBV7-2	TRBJ2-2	-
ASSQDGGSVAAYEQY	-	TRBV4-1	TRBJ2-7	-
ASSIDPVSYEQY	-	TRBV19	TRBJ2-7	-
ASSYSASGVTYEQY	few	TRBV6-5	TRBJ2-7	TRBD2
AWSRTSGTPVKYEQY	once	TRBV30	TRBJ2-7	TRBD2
AWRSQGYEQY	-	TRBV30	TRBJ2-7	-
ASSGGLAGLAHYTDTQY	-	TRBV2	TRBJ2-3	TRBD2
ASSDNRDRGRDTGELF	-	TRBV25-1	TRBJ2-2	TRBD1
ASSSSTLPGQGDYEQY	-	TRBV7-8	TRBJ2-7	TRBD1